The clone carrying this T cell receptor (beta chain) was seen many times. Its antigen remains unknown. This record comes from a study of breast tumors, draining lymph nodes, adjacent tissues. General study findings and limits: Tumor TCR diversity was below lymph nodes but above nontumor tissue. The lymph node origin of tumor T cells was framed as consistent with a hypothesis, not demonstrated. Data fit most tumor T cells coming from lymph node, expanding in tumor.

The V and J ends lost 6 bases and 1 base respectively, with 7 bases between them. Germline loops: CDR1 MDHEN, CDR2 SYDVKM. This CDR3 has 12 amino acids. Each CDR3 protein gets one entry after TCRdb re-called the multiplex PCR reads with MiXCR. The data contain 90,000 to 120,000 distinct CDR3 sequences, approximately 22% of them singletons. Samples came from axillary lymph nodes draining the breast cancer. The sequenced material came from axillary lymph node tissue. The chain joins TRBV28 to TRBJ2-7; D unclear. The clonotype comes from a female donor with breast cancer. Some clones in this sample may be carry-over from other donors' samples. The CDR3, as DNA: TGTGCCAGCAGCTTAGTTTCCTACGAGCAGTACTTC. As protein: CASSLVSYEQYF. The whole variable domain, filled in from reference TRBV28 and TRBJ2-7, reads DVKVTQSSRYLVKRTGEKVFLECVQDMDHENMFWYRQDPGLGLRLIYFSYDVKMKEKGDIPEGYSVSREKKERFSLILESASTNQTSMYLCASSLVSYEQYFGPGTRLTVT.